This T cell receptor beta chain emerged from a study of blood T cell repertoires in COVID-19. The protocol was immunoSEQ multiplex PCR, while the TCRdb copy is restricted to in-frame clones and leaves out a portion. The sample records about 15,000 clones, over 75% being singletons. Deletions cut 1 base from V and 5 bases from J, with 8 bases between. Germline CDR1 SGHTA, CDR2 FQGNSA. The CDR3 is 13 amino acids. This TCR came from a woman in her 70s with active COVID-19. V and J are TRBV7-2 and TRBJ2-5; D call uncertain. Sample: peripheral blood. CDR3 in amino acids: CASSLVRMETQYF. CDR3 DNA: TGTGCCAGCAGCTTAGTCAGAATGGAGACCCAGTACTTC.